The 13 T cell receptor beta chains reported below all come from one sample, sequenced in a study of blood T cell repertoires in COVID-19. Method: immunoSEQ multiplex PCR; TCRdb's copy keeps in-frame clones and lacks some. Of 45,000 to 60,000 clones in the sample, around four fifths are singletons; the top ten hold around 5.4%. Sequencing was done on a sample of PBMCs or T cells enriched from blood (not recorded which). These receptors all come from a woman aged 50 to 65 with acute COVID-19.

The chain carries TRBV7-6 and TRBJ2-1, with D unclear. CDR3 length: 13 residues. V lost 0 bases and J lost 7, with 7 bases in between. Germline V gene sequence: CDR1 SGHVS, CDR2 FNYEAQ. This CDR3 is CASSLASWNEQFF. CDR3 DNA: TGTGCCAGCAGCTTAGCTAGTTGGAATGAGCAGTTCTTC.

The chain employs TRBV30 and TRBJ2-3; 8 bases map to TRBD2. The V gene's germline CDR1 is GTSNPN and CDR2 SVGIG (reference sequence). Unmatched junction bases numbered 3, after V lost 1 base and J lost 3 bases. The CDR3 is 14 amino acids. The CDR3 nucleotides read TGTGCCTGGAGTGCGGTAGCGGGGACAGATACGCAGTATTTT. Translation gives CAWSAVAGTDTQYF.

The rearrangement links TRBV12-3 or TRBV12-4 to TRBJ1-2; no firm D call. Trimming removed 6 bases at V and 6 bases at J, with 14 bases between. The CDR3 sequence is 13 residues long. CDR3: CASSPQNGNGYTF. The CDR3 bases are TGTGCCAGCAGCCCTCAGAACGGGAATGGCTACACCTTC.

The chain combines TRBV5-1 with TRBJ2-5, with TRBD1 identical over 11 bases. V lost 0 bases to trimming and J lost 3 bases; unmatched junction nucleotides: 4. CDR1 is SGHRS and CDR2 is YFSETQ in the germline V gene. The CDR3 is 16 amino acids. In DNA, the CDR3 is TGCGCCAGCAGCTTGGAGGGACAGGGGGTGGAAGAGACCCAGTACTTC. Residues: CASSLEGQGVEETQYF.

The chain joins TRBV9 to TRBJ1-2; D is undetermined. The CDR3 is 15 residues long. Germline lookup yields CDR1 SGDLS and CDR2 YYNGEE. Trimming took off 0 bases at V and 2 bases at J, with 11 bases between the two ends. The DNA for the CDR3 is TGTGCCAGCAGCGTAGACGCCTACCTCAACTATGGCTACACCTTC. It encodes CASSVDAYLNYGYTF. The complete variable domain, with remaining parts taken from reference TRBV9 and TRBJ1-2, reads DSGVTQTPKHLITATGQRVTLRCSPRSGDLSVYWYQQSLDQGLQFLIQYYNGEERAKGNILERFSAQQFPDLHSELNLSSLELGDSALYFCASSVDAYLNYGYTFGSGTRLTVV.

The chain joins TRBV28 to TRBJ1-5, with 10 bases lining up with TRBD1. CDR3 length equals 17 residues. The germline CDR1 and CDR2 sequences are MDHEN and SYDVKM. J was trimmed by 2 bases and V by 2 bases; bases with no gene match: 6. The CDR3 sequence: CASSLLTGGIGNQPQHF. CDR3 DNA sequence: TGTGCCAGCAGTTTACTGACAGGGGGCATAGGCAATCAGCCCCAGCATTTT. Complete variable domain (other parts from reference TRBV28 and TRBJ1-5): DVKVTQSSRYLVKRTGEKVFLECVQDMDHENMFWYRQDPGLGLRLIYFSYDVKMKEKGDIPEGYSVSREKKERFSLILESASTNQTSMYLCASSLLTGGIGNQPQHFGDGTRLSIL.

The chain employs TRBV2 and TRBJ2-7; 7 bases agree with TRBD1. Germline CDR1 SNHLY, CDR2 FYNNEI. After removal of 5 bases from V and 12 bases from J, the junction contained 10 bases not matched to a gene. This CDR3 has 12 residues. The CDR3 here is CASSTGQVRPYF. As DNA, the CDR3 is TGTGCCAGCAGTACAGGACAGGTCCGTCCGTACTTC. The variable domain in full, with the rest retrieved from reference TRBV2 and TRBJ2-7, is EPEVTQTPSHQVTQMGQEVILRCVPISNHLYFYWYRQILGQKVEFLVSFYNNEISEKSEIFDDQFSVERPDGSNFTLKIRSTKLEDSAMYFCASSTGQVRPYFGPGTRLTVT.

The chain is built from TRBV28 and TRBJ2-5; 8 bases are shared with TRBD1. The CDR3 runs to 14 residues. Germline loops: CDR1 MDHEN, CDR2 SYDVKM. Trimming removed 2 bases from V and 3 bases from J; junction bases left unmatched: 2. The CDR3 bases are TGTGCCAGCAGTTTAGTGACAGGGGAAGAGACCCAGTACTTC. It encodes CASSLVTGEETQYF.

This chain joins TRBV9 and TRBJ2-5, with D possibly TRBD2 on 6 matching bases. Germline values: CDR1 SGDLS, CDR2 YYNGEE. Between the trimmed V and J ends, which lost 0 bases and 2 bases, there was a span of 14 bases. There are 16 residues in the CDR3. CDR3 region: CASSVGGGLPQETQYF. The CDR3 region has the DNA TGTGCCAGCAGCGTAGGAGGAGGACTACCGCAAGAGACCCAGTACTTC.

V gene TRBV4-1 combines with J gene TRBJ1-4, with D uncertain. V shed 2 bases and J shed 1 base, with 17 bases lying between them. There are 18 residues in the CDR3. Germline CDR1 reads MGHRA; CDR2 reads YSYEKL. DNA for the CDR3: TGCGCCAGCAGCCAAAATTATGGCGGGATTTTAACTAATGAAAAACTGTTTTTT. Protein sequence: CASSQNYGGILTNEKLFF.

The V gene is TRBV6-1, the J gene TRBJ1-3; D ambiguous. Deletions cut 6 bases from V and 0 bases from J, with 9 bases between. Per germline, CDR1 MNHNS and CDR2 SASEGT. The CDR3 has 14 amino acids. Written as DNA, the CDR3 is TGTGCCAGCAGGCTGGGCAGCTCTGGAAACACCATATATTTT. Translating gives CASRLGSSGNTIYF.

The V and J genes are TRBV12-3 or TRBV12-4 and TRBJ1-5, with D uncertain. Trimming removed 6 bases from V and 2 bases from J, with 8 bases in between. The CDR3 extends over 13 amino acids. CDR3 amino acids: CASRDGGNQPQHF. As DNA, the CDR3 is TGTGCCAGCAGGGACGGGGGCAATCAGCCCCAGCATTTT.

Only a few counts were recorded for this clone. CDR3 DNA sequence: TGTGCCAGCAGAGACCGGGACAGTAGCAATCAGCCCCAGCATTTT. Its protein is CASRDRDSSNQPQHF. J is TRBJ1-5 and V is TRBV2; 7 bases are shared with TRBD1. The CDR3 extends over 15 amino acids. V trimming: 6 bases; J trimming: 0 bases; junction bases outside the gene matches: 5. Germline CDR1 and CDR2: SNHLY and FYNNEI.